This TCR beta chain was profiled in a study of cytomegalovirus exposure and HLA in healthy donors. Study-level results: In a later analysis, productive TCRs from donors in an Asian-associated ancestry cluster reportedly carried fewer N-insertions than the cohort mean. Earlier findings revealed that most TCR beta V segments proved productive either about 87% or about 30% of the time.

The CDR3 extends over 15 amino acids. Deletions cut 6 bases from V and 3 bases from J, with 15 bases between. Germline CDR1 reads MNHNS; CDR2 reads SASEGT. The PCR ran on 60 Vbeta and 13 Jbeta primers. The data were produced by immunoSEQ multiplex PCR, yet TCRdb's version contains in-frame clones alone and is incomplete. The sample consists of roughly 120,000 clones, roughly three quarters of them appearing once. This clone is a singleton in its sample. Its antigen is still unknown. The clonotype was recovered from a man aged 50-60 years in good health and CMV-seropositive. The specimen was PBMCs. V gene TRBV6-1 combines with J gene TRBJ2-1, with D possibly TRBD1 on 6 matching bases. The CDR3 region is CASSLGGRFYNEQFF. The CDR3 DNA reads as TGTGCCAGCAGCCTAGGGGGTAGATTCTACAATGAGCAGTTCTTC.